This TCR beta chain derives from a study of CD8 T cells in Susac syndrome. On this clonotype itself: What it binds is unknown.

Germline CDR1 is MDHEN and CDR2 is SYDVKM. CDR3 length: 14 residues. Trimming removed 2 bases from V and 9 bases from J, with 11 bases in between. Random hexamers primed reverse transcription of roughly 0.5 to 1 ug RNA. TCR beta CDR3 was amplified by immunoSEQ covering 54 Vbeta and 13 Jbeta. Each CDR3 protein is one row after TCRdb ran MiXCR on the immunoSEQ multiplex PCR reads. The sample holds about 400,000 distinct CDR3 sequences, more than 80% seen once. Sequencing of TCR beta was performed on blood CD8+ T cells and on blood CD4+ T cells. TEMRA cells were FACS-enriched, unlike CD8+ and CD4+ T cells, which were negatively isolated. Study outcomes and limitations: The study's TCR sequencing and HLA analysis drew on a certain number of individuals. That number was acknowledged as relatively small.

The TCR comes from a human donor with multiple sclerosis. The genes are TRBV28 and TRBJ1-6; unclear D gene. Sequences were obtained from CD8+ T cells from PBMCs. In DNA form, the CDR3 reads TGTGCCAGCAGTTTAATGGGCGGCAGTTCACCCCTCCACTTT. As protein: CASSLMGGSSPLHF.